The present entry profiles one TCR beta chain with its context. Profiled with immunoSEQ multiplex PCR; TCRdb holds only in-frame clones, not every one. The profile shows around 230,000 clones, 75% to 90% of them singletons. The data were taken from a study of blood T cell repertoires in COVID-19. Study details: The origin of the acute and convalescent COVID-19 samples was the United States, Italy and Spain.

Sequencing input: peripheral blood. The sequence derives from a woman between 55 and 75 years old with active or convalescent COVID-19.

The CDR3 protein is CASSFRGSGANVLTF. The DNA of the CDR3 is TGTGCCAGCAGCTTCAGGGGTTCTGGGGCCAACGTCCTGACTTTC. The chain has TRBV5-6 and TRBJ2-6; D may be TRBD1 (6 bases). Germline V gives CDR1 SGHDT, CDR2 YYEEEE. V lost 2 bases and J lost 1, with 7 bases in between. The CDR3 length is 15 residues. The complete variable domain, with remaining parts taken from reference TRBV5-6 and TRBJ2-6, reads DAGVTQSPTHLIKTRGQQVTLRCSPKSGHDTVSWYQQALGQGPQFIFQYYEEEERQRGNFPDRFSGHQFPNYSSELNVNALLLGDSALYLCASSFRGSGANVLTFGAGSRLTVL.